Included here is one T cell receptor (beta chain) sequence, with context. This specimen belongs to a study of control samples from healthy donors and cancer patients. Generated by immunoSEQ multiplex PCR, the TCRdb table keeps only in-frame clones and is missing some. Of about 55,000 clones listed, roughly 94% were seen once; the top ten hold about 2.4%. V shed 2 bases, J shed 4 bases, and the junction held 7 bases outside the gene matches. CDR1 SEHNR and CDR2 FQNEAQ come from the germline V gene (reference sequence). The CDR3 length is 15 residues. This chain uses TRBV7-9 with TRBJ2-5, with 7 bases that match TRBD2. This clonotype was obtained from a man aged 30 to 45 in good health. Sequences were obtained from blood. The CDR3 spells CASSLKGGLGETQYF. The CDR3 nucleotides read TGTGCCAGCAGCTTAAAGGGAGGGCTGGGAGAGACCCAGTACTTC.